One sample yielded the 22 T cell receptor beta chains listed below, sequenced in a study of T-cell reconstitution after alpha-beta-depleted transplantation in children. Unique molecular identifiers were built into the TCRbeta library. TCRdb fed the PCR reads into MiXCR, producing one record per CDR3 protein. This sample has about 540,000 distinct CDR3 sequences; 15% to 20% occur once, and the top ten carry 3.3%. Here the sequenced sample was PBMCs from the stem cell graft donor, taken from the stem cell graft. These TCRs come from a human donor who donated a stem cell graft to a child with acute lymphoblastic leukemia.

The rearrangement links TRBV2 to TRBJ1-3, with a weak D call TRBD1 (5 bases). CDR1 SNHLY and CDR2 FYNNEI come from the germline V gene. V lost 6 bases and J 2 bases, leaving 11 bases between the germline ends. The CDR3 has 14 amino acids. This CDR3 reads CASRGPGPGNTIYF. The CDR3 coding sequence is TGTGCCAGCAGAGGTCCAGGGCCTGGAAACACCATATATTTT.

The chain employs TRBV7-3 and TRBJ1-2; D remains unclear. The CDR3 runs 15 residues. Per germline, CDR1 SGHTA and CDR2 FQGTGA. Trimming shortened V by 4 bases and J by 5 bases, and 17 bases separated the two germline ends. CDR3 amino acids: CASSSRSPSRYGYTF. CDR3 DNA sequence: TGTGCCAGCAGCTCAAGGTCCCCTTCTCGTTATGGCTACACCTTC.

This rearrangement joins TRBV5-5 to TRBJ1-2, with 11 bases matching TRBD1. Germline CDR1 is SGHKS and CDR2 is YYEKEE (reference sequence). J was trimmed by 2 bases and V by 3 bases; bases with no gene match: 9. The CDR3 has 17 residues. The CDR3 region has the DNA TGTGCCAGCAGCTGGGATGCGGGACAGGGGGTAAACTATGGCTACACCTTC. Amino acids: CASSWDAGQGVNYGYTF.

The chain is built from TRBV6-1 and TRBJ2-1, with 7 bases matching TRBD1. The CDR3 sequence is 16 residues long. Trimming cost V 5 bases and J 5 bases; bases outside gene matches: 12. From germline, CDR1 is MNHNS and CDR2 SASEGT. The CDR3 nucleotides are TGTGCCAGCAGTCTTCCTTGGACAGGTGGCCACAATGAGCAGTTCTTC. Amino acids: CASSLPWTGGHNEQFF.

A few counts support this clonotype. This rearrangement joins TRBV9 to TRBJ1-6, with a possible D match to TRBD1 (5 bases). With 2 bases removed from V and 5 bases from J, the gap between germline ends came to 8 bases. Germline V gene sequence: CDR1 SGDLS, CDR2 YYNGEE. This CDR3 region has 14 residues. Written as DNA, the CDR3 is TGTGCCAGCAGCGTCGGGACCCATAATTCACCCCTCCACTTT. Translated: CASSVGTHNSPLHF.

CDR3 loop: CATGSGPQGEQYF. The DNA of the CDR3 is TGTGCCACCGGTAGCGGCCCTCAGGGAGAGCAGTACTTC. The V gene is TRBV24-1, the J gene TRBJ2-7; D is perhaps TRBD2 (6 bases). Germline V gives CDR1 KGHDR, CDR2 SFDVKD. The CDR3 length is 13 residues. The germline V and J ends were trimmed by 9 bases and 7 bases, with 18 bases remaining between them.

The chain carries TRBV29-1 and TRBJ2-7, with unresolved D. Trimming took off 0 bases at V and 4 bases at J, with 10 bases between the two ends. The V gene's germline CDR1 is SQVTM and CDR2 ANQGSEA. The CDR3 sequence is 13 residues long. The CDR3 region is CSVEDERTYEQYF. Here the CDR3 DNA reads TGCAGCGTTGAAGATGAGAGAACGTACGAGCAGTACTTC.

This clonotype was counted only a few times. This chain links TRBV7-8 with TRBJ2-3; D is unresolved. CDR3 length equals 16 residues. V gave up 1 base and J gave up 0 bases, with 11 bases separating them. Germline V lookup: CDR1 SGHVS, CDR2 FQNEAQ. Here the CDR3 DNA reads TGTGCCAGCAGCTTAGTTCCCCCAGAAAGCACAGATACGCAGTATTTT. Its protein product is CASSLVPPESTDTQYF.

This clonotype turned up a few times. The gene calls are TRBV7-2 and TRBJ2-7; the D gene is possibly TRBD2 (6 bases). CDR1 and CDR2 from the germline V gene are SGHTA and FQGNSA. The length of the CDR3 is 14 residues. Trimming took off 1 base at V and 3 bases at J, with 10 bases between the two ends. CDR3 nucleotide sequence: TGTGCCAGCAGCTTAGTCGGGGGAAACTACGAGCAGTACTTC. Its translation is CASSLVGGNYEQYF.

This clonotype was counted only a few times. The V call is TRBV5-1, the J call TRBJ2-7; a weak D match, TRBD1 (6 bases). The CDR3 covers 18 residues. The V end was cut by 4 bases, the J end by 0 bases, with 23 bases between. In germline, CDR1 is SGHRS, CDR2 YFSETQ. The CDR3 DNA follows: TGCGCCAGCAGCCATACCAGGGGATCTGCGGAGGCCTCCTACGAGCAGTACTTC. This codes for CASSHTRGSAEASYEQYF.

This clonotype was observed a handful of times. The chain combines TRBV12-3 or TRBV12-4 with TRBJ2-7; maybe TRBD2 (6 bases). V was shortened by 3 bases and J by 2 bases, with 11 bases between the two germline ends. The CDR3 length is 14 residues. The CDR3 DNA reads TGTGCCAGCAGTTTTGGGGGGAGCACCTACGAGCAGTACTTC. It translates to CASSFGGSTYEQYF.

This clonotype was found a few times. This chain links TRBV5-1 with TRBJ2-2; no clear D gene. V was cut by 4 bases and J by 7 bases, with 8 bases left in between. This CDR3 is 12 amino acids long. In germline, CDR1 is SGHRS, CDR2 YFSETQ. CDR3: CASSRSGGELFF. CDR3 in DNA: TGCGCCAGCAGCCGCTCTGGCGGGGAGCTGTTTTTT.

The CDR3 spells CSVEDPFGGSYEQYF. In DNA, the CDR3 is TGCAGCGTTGAAGATCCTTTTGGAGGCTCCTACGAGCAGTACTTC. This sequence joins TRBV29-1 and TRBJ2-7; possibly TRBD2 for D (5 bases). The CDR3 covers 15 residues. V lost 0 bases, J lost 0 bases, and 12 bases lay in between. Germline loops: CDR1 SQVTM, CDR2 ANQGSEA.

V and J are TRBV12-3 or TRBV12-4 and TRBJ1-1, with D tentatively TRBD1 (5 bases). V dropped 5 bases and J dropped 11 bases, with 18 bases sitting between them. CDR3 size: 13 residues. The CDR3 DNA reads TGTGCCAGCAGTCCCCGGGGGGGACGTGGGGCTTTCTTT. It yields the protein CASSPRGGRGAFF.

This clonotype was counted a few times. This chain links TRBV20-1 with TRBJ2-3; D not certain. From germline, CDR1 is DFQATT and CDR2 SNEGSKA (reference sequence). The length of the CDR3 is 12 residues. Trimming left V 7 bases short and J 6 bases short, with 14 bases between. This CDR3 reads CSGAVGTDTQYF. CDR3 nucleotide sequence: TGCAGTGGGGCGGTCGGAACGGATACGCAGTATTTT.

The genes are TRBV20-1 and TRBJ2-7; 7 positions match TRBD1. The J segment lost 3 bases and the V segment lost 2 bases, leaving 10 bases of the junction unmatched. CDR1 DFQATT and CDR2 SNEGSKA come from the germline V gene (reference sequence). The CDR3 extends over 15 amino acids. DNA for the CDR3: TGCAGTGCTAGACGACAGGGTAGGTCGGACTACGAGCAGTACTTC. It is translated as CSARRQGRSDYEQYF.

There are a few counts of this clonotype. The gene calls are TRBV3-1 and TRBJ1-2, with D possibly being TRBD1 (6 bases). CDR1 is LGHDT, CDR2 YNNKEL, per germline (reference sequence). The germline V and J ends were trimmed by 4 bases and 5 bases, with 14 bases remaining between them. This CDR3 spans 14 amino acids. The CDR3 sequence: CASSRGGAVYGYTF. For the CDR3, the DNA is TGTGCCAGCAGCCGAGGGGGAGCGGTTTATGGCTACACCTTC.

This clonotype was counted only a few times. The chain joins TRBV5-1 to TRBJ1-6, with D possibly matching TRBD1 (5 bases). The CDR3 spans 14 residues. Germline V gene sequence: CDR1 SGHRS, CDR2 YFSETQ. V dropped 5 bases and J dropped 10 bases, with 16 bases sitting between them. In nucleotides, the CDR3 is TGCGCCAGCAGACTCGGACAAAATGAATCACCCCTCCACTTT. Translated: CASRLGQNESPLHF. The complete variable domain, with remaining parts taken from reference TRBV5-1 and TRBJ1-6, reads KAGVTQTPRYLIKTRGQQVTLSCSPISGHRSVSWYQQTPGQGLQFLFEYFSETQRNKGNFPGRFSGRQFSNSRSEMNVSTLELGDSALYLCASRLGQNESPLHFGNGTRLTVT.

This clonotype has just one count. J is TRBJ1-1 and V is TRBV20-1; weak D call: TRBD1 (6 bases). The CDR3 is made up of 17 amino acids. V lost 0 bases and J lost 2, with 19 bases in between. Germline CDR1 is DFQATT and CDR2 is SNEGSKA (reference sequence). The DNA of the CDR3 is TGCAGTGCTAGAGATCCGACGCGGGGGGCTAGTAACACTGAAGCTTTCTTT. Amino acids: CSARDPTRGASNTEAFF.

The V and J genes are TRBV4-1 and TRBJ1-2; D may be TRBD1 (5 bases). Germline CDR1 MGHRA, CDR2 YSYEKL. The CDR3 contains 14 residues. Trimming shortened V by 7 bases and J by 2 bases, and 14 bases separated the two germline ends. The CDR3 DNA is TGCGCCAGCAATTACCCGGGACGGAACTATGGCTACACCTTC. Translating gives CASNYPGRNYGYTF.

This clonotype appeared a few times. The chain combines TRBV5-1 with TRBJ1-2, with TRBD1 identical over 10 bases. CDR3 length: 14 residues. Germline V gene lookup returns CDR1 SGHRS and CDR2 YFSETQ. V shed 3 bases, J shed 4 bases, and the junction held 3 bases outside the gene matches. The CDR3 is CASSSGQGGYGYTF. The CDR3 bases are TGCGCCAGCAGCTCCGGACAGGGGGGCTATGGCTACACCTTC.

The J gene is TRBJ2-1, the V gene TRBV7-2; D is possibly TRBD2 (5 bases). Trimming stripped 2 bases from V and 0 bases from J, with 11 bases between. Germline V CDR1 and CDR2: SGHTA, FQGNSA. The CDR3 runs to 16 residues. The CDR3 loop is CASSLQRPSSYNEQFF. The DNA of the CDR3 is TGTGCCAGCAGCTTACAGCGGCCGAGCTCCTACAATGAGCAGTTCTTC. The entire variable domain, with the rest obtained from reference TRBV7-2 and TRBJ2-1, is as follows: GAGVSQSPSNKVTEKGKDVELRCDPISGHTALYWYRQSLGQGLEFLIYFQGNSAPDKSGLPSDRFSAERTGGSVSTLTIQRTQQEDSAVYLCASSLQRPSSYNEQFFGPGTRLTVL.